A selection of T cell receptor beta chains follows, all from one sample in a study of blood T cell repertoires in COVID-19. The table came from immunoSEQ multiplex PCR; TCRdb's copy has only in-frame clones and leaves some out. The data show some 160,000 clones, approximately 90% seen once. Source material: peripheral blood. The source is a man between 18 and 35 years old with COVID-19, enrolled during active disease. CDR3s include the opening cysteine and the closing phenylalanine or tryptophan. The order of the fields is CDR3 length, V gene, J gene, CDR3 protein.

>15|TRBV28|TRBJ2-6
CASSPTNAGANVLTF
>17|TRBV5-1|TRBJ1-1
CASSFTGTGGWGTEAFF
>16|TRBV7-9|TRBJ2-3
CASSTNGLGLTDTQYF
>15|TRBV6-5|TRBJ1-2
CASSYSEELNYGYTF
>15|TRBV28|TRBJ1-5
CASSDGGGTGQPQHF
>16|TRBV9|TRBJ1-2
CASSVAGGVGAYGYTF
>15|TRBV7-3|TRBJ2-2
CASSPRTGNTGELFF
>14|TRBV6-6|TRBJ2-7
CASSYSRSVDEQYF
>15|TRBV6-5|TRBJ1-2
CASSYSWSATWVYTF
>14|TRBV7-2|TRBJ2-1
CASSWTSVYNEQFF
>14|TRBV19|TRBJ1-1
CASSTTGLWTEAFF
>16|TRBV4-1|TRBJ2-2
CASSQVSFGNTGELFF
>15|TRBV24-1|TRBJ1-5
CATSESGMGNQPQHF
>15|TRBV5-1|TRBJ1-5
CASSPWTGEDQPQHF
>14|TRBV28|TRBJ1-4
CASSLSGTSEKLLF
>15|TRBV27|TRBJ2-2
CASSLSALATGELFF
>13|TRBV19|TRBJ1-5
CASSNRGYQPQHF
>14|TRBV10-3|TRBJ2-3
CAASGRAALDTQYF
>15|TRBV28|TRBJ2-1
CASSSGERSYNEQFF
>13|TRBV11-3|TRBJ2-2
CASSFVSTGELFF
>17|TRBV7-8|TRBJ1-5
CASSLEERPSGNQPQHF
>17|TRBV5-1|TRBJ2-5
CASSLAGGRAGGKTQYF
>14|TRBV5-5|TRBJ2-7
CASTLVGGDYEQYF
>17|TRBV24-1|TRBJ1-5
CATSDIKTGPSNQPQHF
>14|TRBV5-1|TRBJ2-1
CASGAAFSYNEQFF
>14|TRBV7-9|TRBJ1-5
CASSLSGYNQPQHF
>16|TRBV7-9|TRBJ2-1
CASSIRDLSSYNEQFF
>14|TRBV27|TRBJ2-1
CASSRGGSYNEQFF
>15|TRBV13|TRBJ1-5
CASSLGSGVNQPQHF
>14|TRBV5-1|TRBJ2-1
CASSLIAVYNEQFF
>16|TRBV4-3|TRBJ1-1
CASSQGDRVVSREAFF
>15|TRBV27|TRBJ2-7
CASSFHSGRGIEQYF
>11|TRBV6-5|TRBJ2-7
CASSLAGEQYF
>16|TRBV7-9|TRBJ2-1
CASGPYSGSSYNEQFF
>17|TRBV7-2|TRBJ1-2
CASSLGGTGGTNYGYTF
>17|TRBV28|TRBJ2-3
CASSERTSGRMADTQYF
>16|TRBV13|TRBJ2-7
CASSLRTSGPSYEQYF
>17|TRBV7-2|TRBJ1-3
CASSLAQGPSSGNTIYF
>14|TRBV2|TRBJ2-1
CASSGLAKGYEQFF
>12|TRBV4-1|TRBJ2-1
CASMGLVNEQFF
>15|TRBV4-3|TRBJ2-7
CASSQGSSGRSEQYF
>11|TRBV9|TRBJ2-5
CASSVAETQYF
>15|TRBV18|TRBJ1-1
CASSPPRGGATEAFF
>14|TRBV28|TRBJ1-3
CASSLAGSGNTIYF
>16|TRBV15|TRBJ1-4
CATSRLTGVTNEKLFF
>17|TRBV9|TRBJ2-3
CASSPRVAGATIDTQYF
>12|TRBV6-2/TRBV6-3|TRBJ2-2
CASSYTPGELFF
>15|TRBV27|TRBJ2-2
CASSEGATNTGELFF
>15|TRBV19|TRBJ2-7
CASSTGTGGIYEQYF
>13|TRBV18|TRBJ1-1
CASSPTRDTEAFF
>15|TRBV2|TRBJ2-3
CASSGTGGGTDTQYF